The 9 T cell receptor beta chains below come from one sample, sequenced in a study of T cells after yellow fever vaccination. A single record per CDR3 protein comes from TCRdb applying MiXCR to the 5' RACE reads. The sample lists almost 600,000 distinct CDR3 sequences, 13% occurring once. The material sequenced was PBMCs, taken on the day of the yellow fever booster vaccination. The receptors come from a man aged 30 to 45 who received the YFV17D yellow fever vaccine.

This clonotype was seen at least ten times. V usage is TRBV5-1 and J usage is TRBJ2-3; D perhaps matches TRBD1 (6 bases). The CDR3 is 15 amino acids. V lost 0 bases and J lost 0, with 8 bases in between. Germline values: CDR1 SGHRS, CDR2 YFSETQ. The CDR3 here is CASSLGGRSTDTQYF. The CDR3 DNA reads TGCGCCAGCAGCTTGGGGGGGCGGAGCACAGATACGCAGTATTTT.

This chain joins TRBV20-1 and TRBJ2-2, with D possibly matching TRBD2 (6 bases). V was cut by 0 bases and J by 6 bases, with 14 bases left in between. The CDR3 has 15 amino acids. The germline V gene encodes CDR1 DFQATT and CDR2 SNEGSKA (reference sequence). DNA for the CDR3: TGCAGTGCTAGAGATTTCGGGGGATTGTCCGGGGAGCTGTTTTTT. This sequence encodes CSARDFGGLSGELFF.

This chain links TRBV7-2 with TRBJ2-2; possible D gene TRBD2, 5 bases. Germline V gene sequence: CDR1 SGHTA, CDR2 FQGNSA. The CDR3 runs to 15 residues. Trimming took 4 bases from V and 2 from J, leaving 11 bases between them. The CDR3 reads CASSSWTGNTGELFF. The CDR3 DNA follows: TGTGCCAGCAGCTCCTGGACTGGAAACACCGGGGAGCTGTTTTTT.

In its sample, this clonotype was seen a few times. This chain links TRBV5-1 with TRBJ2-5; tentatively, D is TRBD1 (5 bases). The CDR3 sequence is 13 residues long. V shed 4 bases and J shed 4 bases, with 11 bases lying between them. Germline CDR1 SGHRS, CDR2 YFSETQ. The CDR3 coding sequence is TGCGCCAGCAGCCGACAGCGCGGAGAGACCCAGTACTTC. This gives the protein CASSRQRGETQYF.

This chain connects TRBV29-1 to TRBJ2-5; D is unclear. The germline V gene has CDR1 SQVTM and CDR2 ANQGSEA. The CDR3 consists of 14 residues. Trimming removed 1 base from V and 5 bases from J, with 14 bases in between. CDR3 in DNA: TGCAGCGTTGAAGGCCCTAGGCCTATGGAGACCCAGTACTTC. It yields the protein CSVEGPRPMETQYF.

The chain is built from TRBV28 and TRBJ2-2; D may be TRBD2 (5 bases). The V gene lost 9 bases and the J gene lost 4 bases, with 9 bases spanning the gap. The CDR3 has 12 amino acids. Germline V gives CDR1 MDHEN, CDR2 SYDVKM. CDR3 in amino acids: CASLGSTGELFF. The CDR3 nucleotides read TGTGCCAGTCTTGGGAGCACCGGGGAGCTGTTTTTT. The variable domain in full, completed from reference TRBV28 and TRBJ2-2, reads DVKVTQSSRYLVKRTGEKVFLECVQDMDHENMFWYRQDPGLGLRLIYFSYDVKMKEKGDIPEGYSVSREKKERFSLILESASTNQTSMYLCASLGSTGELFFGEGSRLTVL.

This clonotype was recorded a few times. This chain joins TRBV3-1 and TRBJ1-1; D perhaps matches TRBD1 (5 bases). V was trimmed by 1 base and J by 3 bases, leaving 12 bases between them. The CDR3 runs to 15 residues. Germline V lookup: CDR1 LGHDT, CDR2 YNNKEL (reference sequence). The CDR3 region is CASSQVIWDDTEAFF. The DNA for the CDR3 is TGTGCCAGCAGCCAAGTAATTTGGGACGACACTGAAGCTTTCTTT.

This clonotype was picked up a small number of times. The chain employs TRBV14 and TRBJ2-3, with 9 nucleotides matching TRBD2. CDR1 and CDR2 from the germline V gene are SGHDN and FVKESK. The V and J ends lost 1 base and 1 base, in that order; junction bases with no gene match: 3. The CDR3 loop spans 16 amino acids. The CDR3 sequence: CASSQGTSVRTDTQYF. In DNA, the CDR3 is TGTGCCAGCAGCCAAGGGACTAGCGTACGCACAGATACGCAGTATTTT.

This chain joins TRBV5-1 and TRBJ1-2, with D possibly TRBD1 on 6 matching bases. V lost 2 bases to trimming and J lost 4 bases, with 15 bases between them. The CDR3 consists of 15 residues. Germline CDR1 SGHRS, CDR2 YFSETQ. CDR3 protein: CASSLEQGSIYGYTF. CDR3 nucleotide sequence: TGCGCCAGCAGCTTAGAACAGGGATCGATCTATGGCTACACCTTC.